Presented here are 3 T cell receptor beta chains from one specimen sequenced in a study of blood T cell repertoires in COVID-19. The repertoire was sequenced with immunoSEQ multiplex PCR; TCRdb's copy has only in-frame clones and lacks some. Here the sample spans 300,000 to 400,000 clones, roughly 85% being singletons. Source material: PBMCs or T cells enriched from blood (not recorded which). The receptors derive from a woman aged 40 to 50 with acute COVID-19.

CDR3 DNA sequence: TGTGCTAGTGGTTCCACACAGGGTTTGGGGGAGCTGTTTTTT. It encodes CASGSTQGLGELFF. V gene TRBV12-5 combines with J gene TRBJ2-2; maybe TRBD1 (6 bases). The ends were cut back, 4 bases at V and 8 bases at J, with 14 bases in the middle. The CDR3 covers 14 residues. CDR1 is LGHNT, CDR2 FRNRAP, per germline.

In its sample, this clone was seen once. CDR3 loop: CASSLLQAGAFEQFF. The DNA of the CDR3 is TGTGCCAGCAGCCTACTCCAAGCGGGGGCTTTTGAGCAGTTCTTC. V is TRBV14 and J is TRBJ2-1; TRBD2 aligns across 8 bases. There are 15 residues in the CDR3. CDR1 is SGHDN, CDR2 FVKESK, per germline. V dropped 4 bases and J dropped 9; count of bases not matched to a gene: 11.

This CDR3 reads CASKFPGLASCYEQYF. DNA for the CDR3: TGTGCCAGTAAATTCCCGGGACTAGCGAGCTGCTACGAGCAGTACTTC. The V gene is TRBV19, the J gene TRBJ2-7, with TRBD2 matching 10 bases. V lost 7 bases, J lost 3 bases, and 12 bases stayed unmatched. The CDR3 length is 16 residues. CDR1 and CDR2 (germline): LNHDA, SQIVND (reference sequence).